This paragraph reports one T cell receptor beta chain. Its target is unknown. V trimming: 4 bases; J trimming: 2 bases; junction bases outside the gene matches: 2. The germline V gene encodes CDR1 SEHNR and CDR2 FQNEAQ (reference sequence). CDR3 size: 15 residues. Unrecorded immune exposures were likely, despite nominal health at sampling. This entry is derived from a study of cytomegalovirus exposure and HLA in healthy donors. Notes on the study in general: Earlier findings revealed that most TCR beta V segments proved productive either about 87% or about 30% of the time.

PCR primers comprised 60 Vbeta and 13 Jbeta primers. The assay was immunoSEQ multiplex PCR, and TCRdb's table has in-frame clones only and misses some. The sample has under 200,000 clones; around 74% are singletons. The receptor's source is a man between 18 and 35 years old in good health and CMV-seronegative. This rearrangement joins TRBV7-9 to TRBJ1-5; TRBD1 matches 10 bases. What was sequenced was PBMCs. CDR3 sequence reads: CASSSGTGGNQPQHF. The CDR3 DNA is TGTGCCAGCAGCTCCGGGACAGGGGGCAATCAGCCCCAGCATTTT.